The 15 T cell receptor beta chains below come from one sample, sequenced in a study of CD8+ T cells in alopecia areata. RNA, once extracted, was reverse transcribed into cDNA for use as the sequencing template. Libraries were prepared by immunoSEQ multiplex PCR; TCRdb keeps only in-frame clonotypes and omits some of them. The sample carries about 180,000 clones, almost 65% recorded once. Sequencing used CD4+ T cells sorted from blood, obtained at week 0. These receptors originate from a human donor with alopecia areata.

The V and J genes are TRBV30 and TRBJ2-5; 9 positions match TRBD2. The CDR3 is 13 amino acids. J was trimmed by 6 bases and V by 7 bases; bases with no gene match: 9. The V gene's germline CDR1 is GTSNPN and CDR2 SVGIG (reference sequence). As DNA, the CDR3 is TGTGCCTTCATTAGCGGGGGAGGCAAGACCCAGTACTTC. It encodes CAFISGGGKTQYF. Using reference TRBV30 and TRBJ2-5 for the parts outside the CDR3, the full variable domain is SQTIHQWPATLVQPVGSPLSLECTVEGTSNPNLYWYRQAAGRGLQLLFYSVGIGQISSEVPQNLSASRPQDRQFILSSKKLLLSDSGFYLCAFISGGGKTQYFGPGTRLLVL.

This clone was found a few times. The chain combines TRBV10-3 with TRBJ2-1; 11 bases are a match to TRBD2. The J segment lost 8 bases and the V segment lost 2 bases, leaving 8 bases of the junction unmatched. CDR1 is ENHRY and CDR2 is SYGVKD in the germline V gene. This CDR3 spans 16 amino acids. The CDR3 here is CAISEPRLAGRYEQFF. CDR3 sequence (DNA): TGTGCCATCAGTGAGCCTAGACTAGCGGGGAGGTATGAGCAGTTCTTC.

To note about this clone: The identical CDR3 is also encoded by other nucleotide sequences in the sample. This chain joins TRBV6-5 and TRBJ1-2; a possible D gene is TRBD1 (6 bases). V was trimmed by 5 bases and J by 2 bases, leaving 9 bases between them. The CDR3 is 13 residues long. Germline V gives CDR1 MNHEY, CDR2 SVGAGI. This CDR3 is CASSPTGNYGYTF. The DNA of the CDR3 is TGTGCCAGCAGTCCAACAGGGAACTATGGCTACACCTTC.

The J gene is TRBJ2-3, the V gene TRBV11-2; tentative D call: TRBD2 (6 bases). V was shortened by 6 bases and J by 3 bases, with 13 bases between the two germline ends. This CDR3 region has 14 residues. In germline, CDR1 is SGHAT, CDR2 FQNNGV. The CDR3 is CASRPWAGTDTQYF. The CDR3 region has the DNA TGTGCCAGCAGACCATGGGCGGGGACAGATACGCAGTATTTT.

The chain's CDR3 is CASSRVSSTDTQYF. The CDR3 DNA follows: TGTGCCAGCAGCCGGGTTAGTAGCACAGATACGCAGTATTTT. The chain uses TRBV7-2 and TRBJ2-3, with D uncertain. Deletions cut 5 bases from V and 0 bases from J, with 9 bases between. The CDR3 consists of 14 residues. The germline gives CDR1 SGHTA, CDR2 FQGNSA. Together with reference TRBV7-2 and TRBJ2-3, the CDR3 gives the full variable domain: GAGVSQSPSNKVTEKGKDVELRCDPISGHTALYWYRQSLGQGLEFLIYFQGNSAPDKSGLPSDRFSAERTGGSVSTLTIQRTQQEDSAVYLCASSRVSSTDTQYFGPGTRLTVL.

This chain uses TRBV28 with TRBJ1-1; D gene ambiguous. In germline, CDR1 is MDHEN, CDR2 SYDVKM. The CDR3 contains 14 residues. V was pared by 9 bases and J by 11 bases, with 25 bases between. CDR3 nucleotide sequence: TGTGCCAGTTATACATCTGGAACGGTGCTAGAGGCTTTCTTT. Encoded protein: CASYTSGTVLEAFF. Looking up the rest from reference TRBV28 and TRBJ1-1 gives the full variable domain: DVKVTQSSRYLVKRTGEKVFLECVQDMDHENMFWYRQDPGLGLRLIYFSYDVKMKEKGDIPEGYSVSREKKERFSLILESASTNQTSMYLCASYTSGTVLEAFFGQGTRLTVV.

Only a few counts were recorded for this clone. This sequence joins TRBV29-1 and TRBJ1-5; 8 bases are a match to TRBD1. After removal of 5 bases from V and 5 bases from J, the junction contained 8 bases not matched to a gene. Germline CDR1 and CDR2: SQVTM and ANQGSEA. CDR3 length: 14 amino acids. The CDR3: CSVSTRGQDQPQHF. The CDR3 coding sequence is TGCAGCGTTTCAACCAGGGGGCAGGATCAGCCCCAGCATTTT.

This clone was counted a single time. Other DNA sequences in the sample encode the same CDR3. The V and J genes are TRBV29-1 and TRBJ1-1; D remains unclear. The V gene's germline CDR1 is SQVTM and CDR2 ANQGSEA. Trimming removed 7 bases from V and 0 bases from J, with 3 bases in between. The CDR3 contains 10 residues. This CDR3 reads CSAMNTEAFF. DNA for the CDR3: TGCAGCGCAATGAACACTGAAGCTTTCTTT.

The chain is built from TRBV4-3 and TRBJ1-2; D not certain. Deletions cut 0 bases from V and 3 bases from J, with 5 bases between. This CDR3 comprises 13 residues. Germline assignment: CDR1 LGHNA and CDR2 YSLEER. The CDR3 DNA is TGCGCCAGCAGCCAAGATGGGTACTATGGCTACACCTTC. Translating gives CASSQDGYYGYTF.

The chain joins TRBV2 to TRBJ1-2; D gene ambiguous. Trimming removed 3 bases from V and 0 bases from J, with 8 bases in between. There are 14 residues in the CDR3. The V gene's germline CDR1 is SNHLY and CDR2 FYNNEI. CDR3 DNA: TGTGCCAGCAGTGAGGAAGCAACTAACTATGGCTACACCTTC. It encodes CASSEEATNYGYTF. The entire variable domain, with the rest obtained from reference TRBV2 and TRBJ1-2, is as follows: EPEVTQTPSHQVTQMGQEVILRCVPISNHLYFYWYRQILGQKVEFLVSFYNNEISEKSEIFDDQFSVERPDGSNFTLKIRSTKLEDSAMYFCASSEEATNYGYTFGSGTRLTVV.

The J gene is TRBJ2-2, the V gene TRBV5-1, with 10 bases identical to TRBD1. Looked up from germline, CDR1 is SGHRS and CDR2 is YFSETQ. J was trimmed by 6 bases and V by 4 bases; bases with no gene match: 12. This CDR3 spans 17 amino acids. CDR3 bases: TGCGCCAGCAGCCCCCAGACAGGGGGCGTAGGATCCGGGGAGCTGTTTTTT. Its protein product is CASSPQTGGVGSGELFF.

This chain uses TRBV29-1 with TRBJ2-5; D may be TRBD1 (6 bases). Germline assignment: CDR1 SQVTM and CDR2 ANQGSEA. Deletions cut 7 bases from V and 5 bases from J, with 17 bases between. The CDR3 totals 13 residues. CDR3 protein: CSDRASLVETQYF. The CDR3 nucleotides are TGCAGCGACAGGGCGTCCCTCGTGGAGACCCAGTACTTC.

This clone was observed a few times. This same CDR3 is encoded by further DNA sequences in the sample. CDR3 amino acids: CSVEGGYTF. The CDR3 nucleotides are TGCAGCGTTGAAGGCGGCTACACCTTC. The chain recombines TRBV29-1 with TRBJ1-2, with no clear D. This CDR3 contains 9 residues. Germline V gives CDR1 SQVTM, CDR2 ANQGSEA. V gave up 1 base and J gave up 8 bases, with 2 bases separating them.

The chain recombines TRBV2 with TRBJ2-3; weak D call: TRBD2 (5 bases). CDR3 length: 14 amino acids. The germline gives CDR1 SNHLY, CDR2 FYNNEI. Trimming took 2 bases from V and 8 from J, leaving 14 bases between them. CDR3 sequence reads: CASSELGAIVTQYF. As DNA, the CDR3 is TGTGCCAGCAGTGAATTGGGAGCAATAGTTACGCAGTATTTT.

This sequence joins TRBV29-1 and TRBJ2-1; D is perhaps TRBD1 or TRBD2 (6 bases each). Germline CDR1 is SQVTM and CDR2 is ANQGSEA. CDR3 length: 15 residues. Trimming removed 7 bases from V and 5 bases from J, with 21 bases in between. The CDR3 spells CSGDVGGPVNNEQFF. Here the CDR3 DNA reads TGCAGCGGGGATGTCGGGGGCCCAGTAAACAATGAGCAGTTCTTC.